Listed here are 12 T cell receptor beta chains from one sample, sequenced in a study of early T cells in non-severe SARS-CoV-2 infection. From the 5' RACE reads, TCRdb called clonotypes with MiXCR, one entry per CDR3 protein. The sample consists of roughly 83,000 distinct CDR3 sequences, more than 9% of them appearing once. Here the sequenced sample was whole blood, taken at baseline. The receptors come from an adult who was a healthcare worker with PCR-confirmed SARS-CoV-2 infection or an uninfected control (not recorded which).

V is TRBV12-3 or TRBV12-4 and J is TRBJ2-1; D is ambiguous. The CDR3 runs 14 residues. V was clipped by 2 bases and J by 0 bases, with 5 bases between them. CDR3 sequence (DNA): TGTGCCAGCAGTTTAAAGTCCTCCTACAATGAGCAGTTCTTC. Translated, it gives CASSLKSSYNEQFF.

This clonotype was picked up many times. V gene TRBV10-1 combines with J gene TRBJ2-1; 11 bases are a match to TRBD2. Germline-derived CDR1 and CDR2 are WNHNN and SYGVQD (reference sequence). CDR3 size: 14 residues. V lost 5 bases to trimming and J lost 9 bases; unmatched junction nucleotides: 6. CDR3 sequence: CASSSTSGSVEQFF. CDR3 DNA sequence: TGCGCCAGCAGTTCAACTAGCGGGAGCGTTGAGCAGTTCTTC.

This clonotype was seen many times. The chain has TRBV6-5 and TRBJ1-4, with 8 bases that match TRBD1. The CDR3 is made up of 19 amino acids. V lost 2 bases and J lost 8; bases outside the gene matches: 19. Germline CDR1 is MNHEY and CDR2 is SVGAGI. This CDR3 is CASSYAGTGASPEWEKLFF. In DNA form, the CDR3 reads TGTGCCAGCAGTTACGCCGGGACAGGCGCCTCACCCGAATGGGAAAAACTGTTTTTT.

This clonotype was observed a handful of times. This chain uses TRBV12-3 or TRBV12-4 with TRBJ2-1; 7 positions agree with TRBD2. The ends lost 5 bases at V and 12 bases at J; junction bases unmatched: 10. There are 13 residues in the CDR3. CDR3 nucleotides: TGTGCCAGCAGTCTTCACCAGCGGGATGGGCAGTTCTTC. This gives the protein CASSLHQRDGQFF.

The chain uses TRBV18 and TRBJ1-1; 7 bases fit TRBD1. CDR3 length equals 14 residues. From germline, CDR1 is KGHSH and CDR2 LQKENI. The J segment lost 1 base and the V segment lost 5 bases, leaving 4 bases of the junction unmatched. The CDR3 loop reads CASSSGQSNTEAFF. DNA for the CDR3: TGTGCCAGCTCATCGGGACAGTCGAACACTGAAGCTTTCTTT.

This clonotype was seen at least ten times. The CDR3 reads CASTLQGMNTEAFF. In DNA form, the CDR3 reads TGTGCCAGCACCCTACAGGGGATGAACACTGAAGCTTTCTTT. The chain combines TRBV6-1 with TRBJ1-1; 7 bases agree with TRBD1. Germline V lookup: CDR1 MNHNS, CDR2 SASEGT. The CDR3 has 14 residues. V lost 7 bases, J lost 0 bases, and 5 bases stayed unmatched.

This clonotype was seen more than once but under ten times. CDR3 bases: TGTGCCTGGAGTGCAACAGCGGGTACGCTGTTTTTT. Its translation is CAWSATAGTLFF. The chain is built from TRBV30 and TRBJ2-2, with a weak D call TRBD2 (6 bases). The CDR3 is 12 amino acids. Germline values: CDR1 GTSNPN, CDR2 SVGIG (reference sequence). V was trimmed by 1 base and J by 13 bases, leaving 13 bases between them.

At least ten counts were recorded for this clonotype. The chain links TRBV7-8 to TRBJ2-3; maybe TRBD2 (6 bases). Between the trimmed V and J ends, which lost 5 bases and 4 bases, there was a span of 16 bases. This CDR3 is 15 amino acids long. The germline gives CDR1 SGHVS, CDR2 FQNEAQ. CDR3 bases: TGTGCCAGCAGCCGAGAGGGATGGGGGGCAGATACGCAGTATTTT. It codes for CASSREGWGADTQYF.

This clonotype occurred a few times. The chain couples TRBV6-6 to TRBJ1-2; D ambiguous. Trimming took off 6 bases at V and 7 bases at J, with 21 bases between the two ends. Germline V CDR1 and CDR2: MNHNY, SVGAGI (reference sequence). The CDR3 consists of 15 residues. The CDR3 spells CASRDLMGRTPGYTF. The CDR3 nucleotides are TGTGCCAGCAGGGACCTTATGGGCAGGACCCCTGGCTACACCTTC.

This sequence joins TRBV20-1 and TRBJ2-5; D could derive from TRBD1 or TRBD2 (5 bases each). Trimming took 3 bases from V and 5 from J, leaving 7 bases between them. CDR1 and CDR2 from the germline V gene are DFQATT and SNEGSKA (reference sequence). CDR3 length equals 11 residues. In nucleotides, the CDR3 is TGCAGTGCTAGCGGGACGGAGACCCAGTACTTC. Translating it yields CSASGTETQYF.

This chain links TRBV7-9 with TRBJ2-3; D is possibly TRBD1 (6 bases). V lost 7 bases and J 6 bases, leaving 14 bases between the germline ends. Germline lookup yields CDR1 SEHNR and CDR2 FQNEAQ (reference sequence). The CDR3 is made up of 13 amino acids. The CDR3 bases are TGTGCCAGCAACCTAGAAACAGGGGATACGCAGTATTTT. It encodes CASNLETGDTQYF.

The sample holds a few counts of this clonotype. The chain recombines TRBV3-1 with TRBJ2-5; either TRBD1 or TRBD2 may fit D (6 bases each). The germline CDR1 and CDR2 sequences are LGHDT and YNNKEL (reference sequence). The V end was cut by 0 bases, the J end by 1 base, with 12 bases between. The CDR3 runs to 16 residues. The CDR3 sequence: CASSQDRRGAQETQYF. DNA of the CDR3: TGTGCCAGCAGCCAAGATAGGAGGGGGGCCCAAGAGACCCAGTACTTC.